Listed below are T cell receptor beta chains from one sample, sequenced in a study of blood T cell repertoires in COVID-19. Clones were read by immunoSEQ multiplex PCR, and TCRdb kept only the in-frame ones, dropping some. This table holds roughly 160,000 clones, 75% to 90% found once. Input material: PBMCs or T cells enriched from blood (not recorded which). The source of these receptors is a woman in her sixties or seventies who had recovered from COVID-19. The CDR3 runs from the conserved cysteine through the conserved F or W. The D gene is left open where the match is weak. The size of a clone is reported for some rows only, either as once, few or many, or as a class for expanded clones.

>-|TRBJ1-2|TRBD1|TRBV4-1
CASSHAGGGGGYTF
TGCGCCAGCAGCCATGCCGGAGGGGGCGGTGGCTACACCTTC
>-|TRBJ1-6|-|TRBV13
CASSRTSSYNSPLHF
TGTGCCAGCAGCCGAACCAGCTCCTATAATTCACCCCTCCACTTT
>-|TRBJ2-5|-|TRBV7-9
CASSPTPRGQETQYF
TGTGCCAGCAGCCCAACCCCTCGGGGGCAAGAGACCCAGTACTTC
>-|TRBJ1-1|TRBD1|TRBV18
CASSPGTGGKTEAFF
TGTGCCAGCTCACCTGGGACAGGGGGGAAAACTGAAGCTTTCTTT
>-|TRBJ1-6|TRBD1|TRBV7-8
CASSRDRVVGSPLHF
TGTGCCAGCAGCAGGGACAGGGTTGTGGGTTCACCCCTCCACTTT
>-|TRBJ2-7|-|TRBV5-1
CASSLGAGSSYEQYF
TGCGCCAGCAGCTTGGGGGCGGGGAGCTCCTACGAGCAGTACTTC
>-|TRBJ2-7|TRBD2|TRBV27
CASSLLLAEFGEQYF
TGTGCCAGCAGTTTGTTACTAGCGGAGTTCGGAGAGCAGTACTTC
>-|TRBJ2-5|TRBD2|TRBV7-9
CASSLGVTASGGQETQYF
TGTGCCAGCAGCTTAGGCGTAACGGCTAGCGGGGGGCAAGAGACCCAGTACTTC
>-|TRBJ2-3|-|TRBV29-1
CSVESPSWRGPDTQYF
TGCAGCGTTGAATCCCCTTCTTGGAGGGGCCCAGATACGCAGTATTTT
>-|TRBJ2-3|-|TRBV28
CASGEELTDTQYF
TGTGCCAGCGGGGAGGAGCTCACAGATACGCAGTATTTT
>-|TRBJ1-2|TRBD1|TRBV19
CASSRQGMVEGYTF
TGTGCCAGTAGCCGACAGGGAATGGTAGAAGGCTACACCTTC
>-|TRBJ1-2|-|TRBV2
CASSVLAETPYGYTF
TGTGCCAGCAGTGTTCTGGCAGAAACCCCCTATGGCTACACCTTC
>-|TRBJ2-2|-|TRBV7-2
CASSLAGANTGELFF
TGTGCCAGCAGCTTAGCGGGAGCGAACACCGGGGAGCTGTTTTTT
>-|TRBJ1-2|-|TRBV28
CASSTPTGLATGYTF
TGTGCCAGCAGTACCCCGACAGGACTGGCGACTGGCTACACCTTC
>-|TRBJ2-5|TRBD1|TRBV11-3
CASSFRGQGARETQYF
TGTGCCAGCAGCTTTCGCGGACAGGGGGCGCGGGAGACCCAGTACTTC
>-|TRBJ2-7|-|TRBV13
CASSLGEEQYF
TGTGCCAGCAGCTTAGGGGAGGAGCAGTACTTC
>once|TRBJ2-3|-|TRBV27
CASKQTGLRTDTQYF
TGTGCCAGCAAACAGACGGGACTTCGCACAGATACGCAGTATTTT
>few|TRBJ2-7|-|TRBV7-3
CASSLSGGEQYF
TGTGCCAGCAGCTTATCCGGGGGCGAGCAGTACTTC
>-|TRBJ1-3|TRBD1|TRBV19
CASTWPGTERNTIYF
TGTGCCAGCACCTGGCCCGGGACAGAGAGAAACACCATATATTTT
>-|TRBJ1-4|-|TRBV9
CASTQGWGGVGEKLFF
TGTGCCAGCACCCAAGGATGGGGGGGCGTTGGTGAAAAACTGTTTTTT
>-|TRBJ2-3|-|TRBV5-6
CASSLLGDTDTQYF
TGTGCCAGCAGCTTATTGGGAGACACAGATACGCAGTATTTT
>few|TRBJ2-7|TRBD2|TRBV13
CASSLTSGPSYEQYF
TGTGCCAGCAGCTTAACTAGCGGCCCTTCCTACGAGCAGTACTTC
>once|TRBJ2-3|-|TRBV4-2
CASSKFRGATDTQYF
TGTGCCAGCAGCAAATTCAGGGGGGCCACAGATACGCAGTATTTT
>-|TRBJ2-5|-|TRBV5-1
CASSFTTGEVTQYF
TGCGCCAGCAGCTTTACAACAGGGGAGGTGACCCAGTACTTC
>-|TRBJ1-3|-|TRBV5-1
CASSLGVQGTGNTIYF
TGCGCCAGCAGCTTGGGAGTTCAGGGTACTGGAAACACCATATATTTT
>-|TRBJ1-2|-|TRBV30
CAWSWARYGYTF
TGTGCCTGGAGTTGGGCCCGCTATGGCTACACCTTC
>few|TRBJ1-2|-|TRBV28
CASSLGNPGEFDYGYTF
TGTGCCAGCAGTTTAGGAAATCCGGGGGAGTTCGACTATGGCTACACCTTC
>few|TRBJ1-5|-|TRBV28
CASSFGQGNQPQHF
TGTGCCAGCAGTTTTGGGCAGGGCAATCAGCCCCAGCATTTT
>-|TRBJ1-4|-|TRBV4-1
CASSQGQGNEKLFF
TGCGCCAGCAGCCAGGGGCAGGGGAATGAAAAACTGTTTTTT